Listed here are 23 T cell receptor beta chains from one sample, sequenced in a study of vaccination and CD4 T cells after COVID-19. TCRdb used MiXCR to reprocess the PCR reads, holding one entry per CDR3 protein. The table includes about 21,000 distinct CDR3 sequences, 50% to 70% detected once. The sample was CD4+ T cells from blood, taken before SARS-CoV-2 vaccination. The source of these receptors is a human donor who had recovered from COVID-19.

This rearrangement joins TRBV24-1 to TRBJ1-5; D remains ambiguous. V lost 6 bases, J lost 1 base, and 9 bases lay in between. The CDR3 extends over 14 amino acids. The V gene's germline CDR1 is KGHDR and CDR2 SFDVKD. The CDR3: CATSSQDSNQPQHF. DNA for the CDR3: TGTGCCACCAGTTCCCAGGACAGCAATCAGCCCCAGCATTTT.

The rearrangement joins TRBV20-1 to TRBJ2-5; D possibly corresponds to TRBD1 (6 bases). The germline V and J ends were trimmed by 0 bases and 2 bases, with 10 bases remaining between them. The length of the CDR3 is 14 residues. The germline CDR1 and CDR2 sequences are DFQATT and SNEGSKA (reference sequence). The CDR3 DNA reads TGCAGTGCTAGAGATCGGACAGCTCAAGAGACCCAGTACTTC. Translation gives CSARDRTAQETQYF.

This clonotype is medium-sized within its sample. The chain carries TRBV7-2 and TRBJ2-3; TRBD2 matches at 9 bases. Germline CDR1 reads SGHTA; CDR2 reads FQGNSA. CDR3 length equals 15 residues. Trimming at V came to 4 bases and at J to 1 base, leaving 3 bases not matched to a gene. The CDR3 spells CASSSWTSGTDTQYF. CDR3 DNA: TGTGCCAGCAGCTCTTGGACTAGCGGCACAGATACGCAGTATTTT.

The genes are TRBV2 and TRBJ1-5, with 7 bases lining up with TRBD1. This CDR3 contains 15 residues. The germline CDR1 and CDR2 sequences are SNHLY and FYNNEI. V lost 2 bases, J lost 2 bases, and 3 bases stayed unmatched. The CDR3 loop is CASSENRGGNQPQHF. The CDR3 bases are TGTGCCAGCAGTGAAAACAGGGGAGGCAATCAGCCCCAGCATTTT.

The rearrangement links TRBV28 to TRBJ2-1, with 10 bases matching TRBD1. Losses at the gene ends were 4 bases for V and 7 bases for J; bases not matched to a gene: 25. In germline, CDR1 is MDHEN, CDR2 SYDVKM. The CDR3 has 21 amino acids. Written as DNA, the CDR3 is TGTGCCAGCAGTTCCACCGGGACAGGGGTTTGGTTAAGCGGGAGAGTAAATGAGCAGTTCTTC. Residues: CASSSTGTGVWLSGRVNEQFF.

The chain is built from TRBV7-9 and TRBJ2-3; 7 bases align to TRBD2. The CDR3 is made up of 18 amino acids. CDR1 and CDR2 (germline): SEHNR, FQNEAQ (reference sequence). The V and J ends lost 5 bases and 1 base, in that order; junction bases with no gene match: 15. The CDR3: CASSQSPGGGRGTDTQYF. CDR3 nucleotide sequence: TGTGCCAGCAGCCAGAGTCCCGGGGGAGGGAGGGGCACAGATACGCAGTATTTT.

The genes are TRBV9 and TRBJ1-1; 11 bases are shared with TRBD1. The CDR3 has 15 amino acids. V gave up 3 bases and J gave up 1 base; unmatched junction bases: 2. The V gene's germline CDR1 is SGDLS and CDR2 YYNGEE. CDR3 coding DNA: TGTGCCAGCAGCGCAGGGACAGGGGGGAACACTGAAGCTTTCTTT. It encodes CASSAGTGGNTEAFF.

The rearrangement joins TRBV20-1 to TRBJ2-1; 7 positions agree with TRBD2. In germline, CDR1 is DFQATT, CDR2 SNEGSKA (reference sequence). Trimming at V came to 6 bases and at J to 5 bases, leaving 10 bases not matched to a gene. The CDR3 extends over 14 amino acids. Here the CDR3 reads CSAPAGGSNNEQFF. The CDR3 bases are TGCAGTGCCCCAGCGGGCGGGAGCAACAATGAGCAGTTCTTC.

The chain carries TRBV7-9 and TRBJ2-3, with D perhaps TRBD1 (6 bases). The germline CDR1 and CDR2 sequences are SEHNR and FQNEAQ (reference sequence). This CDR3 region has 14 residues. Trimming took off 4 bases at V and 0 bases at J, with 8 bases between the two ends. The CDR3 region is CASSWQGSTDTQYF. The CDR3 nucleotides read TGTGCCAGCAGCTGGCAGGGGAGCACAGATACGCAGTATTTT.

This clonotype was counted only a few times. This chain links TRBV6-1 with TRBJ1-1; 8 bases align to TRBD1. Germline V lookup: CDR1 MNHNS, CDR2 SASEGT. The CDR3 consists of 14 residues. The V segment lost 6 bases and the J segment 1 base; nucleotides outside the gene matches: 4. In DNA form, the CDR3 reads TGTGCCAGCAGACGGGGGACAGGGAACACTGAAGCTTTCTTT. Translating gives CASRRGTGNTEAFF.

J is TRBJ2-7 and V is TRBV25-1; 8 bases line up with TRBD1. Germline values: CDR1 MGHDK, CDR2 SYGVNS. The V gene end was trimmed by 8 bases and the J gene end by 3 bases; junction bases not matched to a gene: 12. The CDR3 sequence is 15 residues long. CDR3 in amino acids: CASSAGNRGDYEQYF. The DNA of the CDR3 is TGTGCCAGCTCAGCCGGAAACAGGGGGGACTACGAGCAGTACTTC.

The V and J genes are TRBV7-9 and TRBJ2-5; 7 bases fit TRBD2. CDR1 and CDR2 from the germline V gene are SEHNR and FQNEAQ (reference sequence). With 4 bases clipped from V and 4 bases from J, the junction kept 12 bases outside the gene matches. The CDR3 is 16 residues long. DNA for the CDR3: TGTGCCAGCAGCTCCTCACTTGGACTAGTCGCAGAGACCCAGTACTTC. Encoded protein: CASSSSLGLVAETQYF.

This clonotype was counted only a few times. This chain joins TRBV11-1 and TRBJ1-1; D might be TRBD1 (5 bases). Trimming took off 5 bases at V and 1 base at J, with 11 bases between the two ends. The CDR3 extends over 14 amino acids. Germline V gives CDR1 SGHAT, CDR2 FQDESV (reference sequence). Here the CDR3 DNA reads TGTGCCAGCAGCAGGGGACGGCAGAACACTGAAGCTTTCTTT. Protein sequence: CASSRGRQNTEAFF.

The V and J genes are TRBV15 and TRBJ2-6; 7 bases align to TRBD1. From germline, CDR1 is LNHNV and CDR2 YYDKDF (reference sequence). The ends lost 5 bases at V and 0 bases at J; junction bases unmatched: 10. CDR3 length: 18 residues. The CDR3 DNA follows: TGTGCCACCAGCGTACCGACAGGGATCCTCTCTGGGGCCAACGTCCTGACTTTC. This gives the protein CATSVPTGILSGANVLTF.

The CDR3 sequence: CASSLVGGGQEAFF. Written as DNA, the CDR3 is TGTGCCAGCAGCTTAGTCGGGGGGGGCCAAGAAGCTTTCTTT. The gene calls are TRBV7-6 and TRBJ1-1; possibly TRBD1 for D (6 bases). V lost 1 base to trimming and J lost 8 bases, with 14 bases between them. Germline values: CDR1 SGHVS, CDR2 FNYEAQ. The CDR3 extends over 14 amino acids.

J is TRBJ1-5 and V is TRBV7-8; D remains unclear. The germline V gene has CDR1 SGHVS and CDR2 FQNEAQ. The CDR3 runs to 12 residues. V was cut by 0 bases and J by 7 bases, with 4 bases left in between. CDR3 protein: CASSLAVQPQHF. The CDR3 DNA reads as TGTGCCAGCAGCTTAGCGGTACAGCCCCAGCATTTT.

This chain uses TRBV7-2 with TRBJ2-1; D might be TRBD2 (5 bases). The CDR3 covers 15 residues. The germline CDR1 and CDR2 sequences are SGHTA and FQGNSA. Trimming took off 1 base at V and 8 bases at J, with 15 bases between the two ends. The CDR3: CASSLGGASFDEQFF. The CDR3 bases are TGTGCCAGCAGCTTAGGGGGTGCTAGCTTCGATGAGCAGTTCTTC.

V is TRBV7-3 and J is TRBJ1-1, with D unresolved. Trimming shortened V by 6 bases and J by 1 base, and 12 bases separated the two germline ends. CDR1 is SGHTA, CDR2 FQGTGA, per germline. This CDR3 has 14 amino acids. CDR3 sequence (DNA): TGTGCCAGCAGAAGAGGGTCGGAGAACACTGAAGCTTTCTTT. Translation: CASRRGSENTEAFF.

The J gene is TRBJ1-2, the V gene TRBV30, with a possible D match to TRBD1 (5 bases). V lost 2 bases and J 0 bases, leaving 16 bases between the germline ends. The CDR3 totals 16 residues. In germline, CDR1 is GTSNPN, CDR2 SVGIG (reference sequence). DNA for the CDR3: TGTGCCTGGAGTATTTCAAAAGGGACCTCTAACTATGGCTACACCTTC. This gives the protein CAWSISKGTSNYGYTF.

The table lists this clonotype with a few counts. The V and J genes are TRBV24-1 and TRBJ2-2; D is ambiguous. The CDR3 loop spans 13 amino acids. V lost 7 bases and J lost 0, with 5 bases in between. CDR1 and CDR2 from the germline V gene are KGHDR and SFDVKD. CDR3 sequence reads: CATRSANTGELFF. CDR3 nucleotides: TGTGCCACCAGATCAGCGAACACCGGGGAGCTGTTTTTT.

The rearrangement links TRBV5-8 to TRBJ2-1; 14 bases align to TRBD2. V lost 4 bases, J lost 6 bases, and 6 bases stayed unmatched. The CDR3 is 16 amino acids. CDR1 and CDR2 from the germline V gene are SGHTS and YDEGEE. CDR3 coding DNA: TGTGCCAGCAGCCCAGGGACTAGCGGGAGATTCAATGAGCAGTTCTTC. It encodes CASSPGTSGRFNEQFF.

The chain is built from TRBV12-5 and TRBJ2-2; TRBD2 matches at 7 bases. The CDR3 has 16 amino acids. The germline V gene encodes CDR1 LGHNT and CDR2 FRNRAP. V shed 0 bases and J 7 bases; nucleotides not matched to a gene: 8. The CDR3 nucleotides read TGTGCTAGTGGTTTGGTATTTCCCGGGGGGATCGGGGAGCTGTTTTTT. Its translation is CASGLVFPGGIGELFF.

This clonotype was seen a few times. The V gene is TRBV6-1, the J gene TRBJ1-2, with 9 bases that match TRBD1. The V gene's germline CDR1 is MNHNS and CDR2 SASEGT. CDR3 length: 13 amino acids. V shed 8 bases and J 7 bases; nucleotides not matched to a gene: 8. The CDR3 loop reads CASRDRVSGGYTF. As DNA, the CDR3 is TGTGCCAGCCGGGACAGGGTCTCGGGTGGCTACACCTTC.